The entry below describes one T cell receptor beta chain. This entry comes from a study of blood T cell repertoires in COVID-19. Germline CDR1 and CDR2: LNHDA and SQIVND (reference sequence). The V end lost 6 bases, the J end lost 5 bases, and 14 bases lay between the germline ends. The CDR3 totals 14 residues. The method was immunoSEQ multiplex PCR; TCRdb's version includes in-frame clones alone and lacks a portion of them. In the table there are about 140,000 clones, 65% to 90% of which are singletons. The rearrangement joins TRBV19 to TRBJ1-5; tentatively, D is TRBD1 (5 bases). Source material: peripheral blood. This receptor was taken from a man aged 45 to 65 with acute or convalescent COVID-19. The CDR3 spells CASRMGTQDQPQHF. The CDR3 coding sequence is TGTGCCAGTAGAATGGGTACACAGGATCAGCCCCAGCATTTT.